This T cell receptor (beta chain) was retrieved from a study of T cells after somatic rescue of genetic block (dated by TCRdb to the early 2020s). For the wider study: What the study looked at was long-term robustness, specifically in a T-cell system that came about through somatic rescue of a genetic block in T-cell development.

V was cut back by 4 bases and J by 4 bases, leaving a gap of 13 bases between them. CDR1 SGHNT and CDR2 YENEEA are derived from the germline V gene. Spanning cysteine to phenylalanine, the CDR3 consists of 14 amino acids. Solely the CDR3 DNA is kept, with 42 bases framed from the first base. For this clone: Its cognate antigen has yet to be identified. Base qualities are not at hand, and no much larger clone is one base apart.

Receptor amplification or capture employed the immunoSEQ multiplex PCR assay. TCRdb limited this immuneACCESS table to in-frame rearrangements with V and J called. A share of clones is missing; checked studies link under half to unresolved V genes, and the rest is unexplained. The sample includes about 88,000 clones, with approximately 90% observed a single time. The top ten constitute about 1.5% of the sample. Recombination linked TRBV11-3 to TRBJ2-5; the D gene is perhaps TRBD1 or TRBD2, each of them matching over 6 bases. The sequencing input was peripheral blood mononuclear cells (PBMCs). This TCR was recovered from a woman aged 18-29 years. The base sequence is TGTGCCAGCAGCTCGAGTGGGGGGCGAGAGACCCAGTACTTC. Its translation is CASSSSGGRETQYF.